This T cell receptor beta chain was retrieved from a study of cytomegalovirus exposure and HLA in healthy donors. PCR primers comprised 60 Vbeta and 13 Jbeta primers. TCRdb keeps only in-frame clones here, not all; method: immunoSEQ multiplex PCR. The table has 110,000 to 150,000 clones, roughly 80% seen once. Overall study findings and caveats: The authors listed over 150 TCR beta chains as cytomegalovirus-associated.

Comment on this clone: No antigen is known for it.

The TCR was taken from a female donor in good health and CMV-seronegative. The sample comprised PBMCs.

The CDR3 DNA sequence: TGTGCCAGTAGTATGCCCTACTCATTCGGGACAGCGAATTCACCCCTCCACTTT. Its protein is CASSMPYSFGTANSPLHF. This chain uses TRBV19 with TRBJ1-6; 7 bases fit TRBD1. This CDR3 has 18 residues. CDR1 LNHDA and CDR2 SQIVND come from the germline V gene (reference sequence). The J segment lost 7 bases and the V segment lost 3 bases, leaving 15 bases of the junction unmatched.